These T cell receptor beta chains were read from a single sample in a study of blood T cell repertoires in COVID-19. TCRdb's table, derived via immunoSEQ multiplex PCR, lists solely in-frame clones and lacks some. The sample records roughly 160,000 clones, about four fifths being singletons. Sample: PBMCs or T cells enriched from blood (not recorded which). Receptor source: a woman aged 60 to 75 who had recovered from COVID-19. Both conserved end residues are part of each CDR3. The D gene is left open where the match is weak. Some rows have no size entry. The others give once, few or many, or a class for an expanded clone.

CDR3 protein,CDR3 DNA,clone size,J gene,V gene,D gene
CASSLVALDTQYF,TGTGCCAGCAGCTTAGTTGCGTTAGATACGCAGTATTTT,-,TRBJ2-3,TRBV11-2,-
CASSQQGISGNTIYF,TGCGCCAGCAGCCAACAGGGGATCTCTGGAAACACCATATATTTT,few,TRBJ1-3,TRBV5-1,TRBD1
CASSLDPRSNQPQHF,TGTGCCAGCAGCTTAGATCCCAGAAGCAATCAGCCCCAGCATTTT,-,TRBJ1-5,TRBV11-2,-
CASSLIQGAKTEAFF,TGTGCCAGCAGCTTAATTCAGGGGGCAAAGACTGAAGCTTTCTTT,many,TRBJ1-1,TRBV7-2,TRBD1
CASGSATGVTGYTF,TGTGCTAGTGGTTCCGCGACAGGGGTTACTGGCTACACCTTC,-,TRBJ1-2,TRBV12-5,TRBD1
CASSDRDTFRSF,TGTGCCAGCAGTGACCGGGACACCTTCCGTAGCTTT,-,TRBJ1-1,TRBV2,-
CASKVERGQETQYF,TGTGCCAGCAAAGTGGAACGGGGGCAAGAGACCCAGTACTTC,once,TRBJ2-5,TRBV21-1,-
CASRRALGTDTQYF,TGTGCCAGCAGACGCGCGCTAGGCACAGATACGCAGTATTTT,-,TRBJ2-3,TRBV11-2,-
CASSFGQGVSNQPQHF,TGTGCCAGCAGTTTTGGACAGGGGGTTAGCAATCAGCCCCAGCATTTT,-,TRBJ1-5,TRBV2,TRBD1
CASRKGQYTEAFF,TGTGCCAGTAGGAAAGGACAGTACACTGAAGCTTTCTTT,-,TRBJ1-1,TRBV19,-
CASSFQTGWQNEQFF,TGTGCCAGCAGCTTCCAAACGGGGTGGCAAAATGAGCAGTTCTTC,-,TRBJ2-1,TRBV5-6,-
CASSLDGVTASPLHF,TGTGCCAGCAGCTTAGACGGGGTCACGGCTTCACCCCTCCACTTT,-,TRBJ1-6,TRBV11-2,-
CASSVGPGQGADGYTF,TGTGCCAGCAGCGTAGGGCCTGGACAGGGGGCTGATGGCTACACCTTC,-,TRBJ1-2,TRBV9,TRBD1
CATSDPGGASTDTQYF,TGTGCCACCAGTGATCCGGGCGGGGCTAGCACAGATACGCAGTATTTT,-,TRBJ2-3,TRBV24-1,-
CASRGAGFYNSPLHF,TGCGCCAGCAGGGGGGCAGGGTTCTATAATTCACCCCTCCACTTT,-,TRBJ1-6,TRBV10-2,-
CASRRGGLAGGDTQYF,TGTGCCAGCAGGAGAGGTGGACTAGCGGGGGGAGATACGCAGTATTTT,-,TRBJ2-3,TRBV7-3,TRBD2
CASSYSGGQGYTF,TGTGCCAGCAGTTACTCGGGAGGTCAAGGCTACACCTTC,-,TRBJ1-2,TRBV6-5,-
CASSATPRTTGGYGYTF,TGTGCCAGCAGCGCAACACCACGGACGACAGGGGGCTATGGCTACACCTTC,-,TRBJ1-2,TRBV7-8,TRBD1
CASSLGQGGSPLHF,TGCGCCAGCAGCTTGGGCCAGGGCGGTTCACCCCTCCACTTT,-,TRBJ1-6,TRBV5-1,-
CASNVDRAHQPQHF,TGTGCCAGTAACGTAGACAGGGCACATCAGCCCCAGCATTTT,-,TRBJ1-5,TRBV19,TRBD1
CASSENGQILSYNSPLHF,TGTGCCAGCAGTGAAAATGGACAGATCCTCTCCTATAATTCACCCCTCCACTTT,-,TRBJ1-6,TRBV2,-
CASSLGLAAYEQYF,TGTGCCAGCAGCTTAGGTCTAGCCGCCTACGAGCAGTACTTC,-,TRBJ2-7,TRBV7-2,-
CASSLERGSTDTQYF,TGTGCCAGCAGCTTGGAGCGGGGGAGCACAGATACGCAGTATTTT,-,TRBJ2-3,TRBV5-4,TRBD2
CASSLGGRTGELFF,TGTGCCAGCAGCTTAGGGGGGCGGACCGGGGAGCTGTTTTTT,-,TRBJ2-2,TRBV7-7,-